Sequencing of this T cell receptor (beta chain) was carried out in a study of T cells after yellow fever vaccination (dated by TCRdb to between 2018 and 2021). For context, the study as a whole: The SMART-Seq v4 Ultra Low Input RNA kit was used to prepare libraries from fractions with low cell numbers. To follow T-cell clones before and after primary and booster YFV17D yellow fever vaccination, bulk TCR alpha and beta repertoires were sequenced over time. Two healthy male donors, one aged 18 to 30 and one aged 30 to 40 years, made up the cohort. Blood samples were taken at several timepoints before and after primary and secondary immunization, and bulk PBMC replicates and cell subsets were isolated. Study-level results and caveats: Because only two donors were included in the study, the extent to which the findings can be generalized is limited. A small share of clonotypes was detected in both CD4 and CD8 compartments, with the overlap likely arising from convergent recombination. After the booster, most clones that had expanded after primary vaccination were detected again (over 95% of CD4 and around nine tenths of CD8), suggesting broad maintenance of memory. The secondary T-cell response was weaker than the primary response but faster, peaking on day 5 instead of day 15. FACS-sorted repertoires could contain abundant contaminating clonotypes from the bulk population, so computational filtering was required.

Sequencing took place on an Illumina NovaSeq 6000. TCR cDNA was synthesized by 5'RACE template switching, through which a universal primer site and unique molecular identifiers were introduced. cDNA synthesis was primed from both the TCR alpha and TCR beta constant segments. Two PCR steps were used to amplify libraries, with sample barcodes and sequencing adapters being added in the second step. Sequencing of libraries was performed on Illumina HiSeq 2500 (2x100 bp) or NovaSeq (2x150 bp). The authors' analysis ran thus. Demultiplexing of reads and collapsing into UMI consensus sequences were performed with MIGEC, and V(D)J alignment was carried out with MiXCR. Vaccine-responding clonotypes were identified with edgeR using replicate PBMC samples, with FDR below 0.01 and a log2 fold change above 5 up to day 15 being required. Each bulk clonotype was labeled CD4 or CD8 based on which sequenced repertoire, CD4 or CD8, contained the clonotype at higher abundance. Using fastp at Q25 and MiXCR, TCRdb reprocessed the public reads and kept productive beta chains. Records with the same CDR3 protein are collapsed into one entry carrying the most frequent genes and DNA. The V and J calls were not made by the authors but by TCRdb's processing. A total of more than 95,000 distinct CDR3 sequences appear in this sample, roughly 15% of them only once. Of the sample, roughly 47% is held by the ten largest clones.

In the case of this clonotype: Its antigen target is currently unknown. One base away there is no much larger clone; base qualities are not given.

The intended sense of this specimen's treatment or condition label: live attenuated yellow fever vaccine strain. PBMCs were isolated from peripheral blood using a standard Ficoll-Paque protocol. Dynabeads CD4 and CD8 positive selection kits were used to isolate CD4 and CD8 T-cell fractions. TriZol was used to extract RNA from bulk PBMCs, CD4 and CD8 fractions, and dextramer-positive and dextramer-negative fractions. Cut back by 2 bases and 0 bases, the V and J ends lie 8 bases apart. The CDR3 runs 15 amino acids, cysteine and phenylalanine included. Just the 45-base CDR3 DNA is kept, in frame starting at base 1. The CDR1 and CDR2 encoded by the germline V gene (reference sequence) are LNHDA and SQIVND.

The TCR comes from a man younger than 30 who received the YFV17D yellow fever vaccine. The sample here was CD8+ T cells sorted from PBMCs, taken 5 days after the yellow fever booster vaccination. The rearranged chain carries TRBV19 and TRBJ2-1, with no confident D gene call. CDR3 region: CASSISLSSYNEQFF. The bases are TGTGCCAGTAGTATATCTCTGAGCTCCTACAATGAGCAGTTCTTC.